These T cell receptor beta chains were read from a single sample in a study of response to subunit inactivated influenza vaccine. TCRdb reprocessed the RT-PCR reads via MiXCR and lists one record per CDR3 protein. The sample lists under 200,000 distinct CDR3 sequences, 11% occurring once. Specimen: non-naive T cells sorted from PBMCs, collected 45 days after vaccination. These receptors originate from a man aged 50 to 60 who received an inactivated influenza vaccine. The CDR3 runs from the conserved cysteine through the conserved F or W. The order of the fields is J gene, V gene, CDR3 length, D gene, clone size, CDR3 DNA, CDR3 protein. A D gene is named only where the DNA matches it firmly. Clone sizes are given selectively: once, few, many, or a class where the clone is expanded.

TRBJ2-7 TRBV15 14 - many TGTGCCACCAGCAGAGAGCAGGGAGGCTACGAGCAGTACTTC CATSREQGGYEQYF
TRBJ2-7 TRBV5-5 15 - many TGTGCCAGCAGCTTGGGGGCCCCGCGGTCGGGGGAGCAGTACTTC CASSLGAPRSGEQYF
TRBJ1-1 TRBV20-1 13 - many TGCAGTGCTATACGACGGGGCAACGCTGAAGCTTTCTTT CSAIRRGNAEAFF
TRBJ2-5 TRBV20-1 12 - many TGCAGTGCTAGAGAACAACTAGCGACCCAGTACTTC CSAREQLATQYF
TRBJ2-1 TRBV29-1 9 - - TGCAGCGTCCCAAATGAGCAGTTCTTC CSVPNEQFF
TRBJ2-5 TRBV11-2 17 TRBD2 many TGTGCCAGCAGCTTAGACTTAGCGGGAGGAGGGATAGAGACCCAGTACTTC CASSLDLAGGGIETQYF
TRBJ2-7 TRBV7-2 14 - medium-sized TGTGCCAGCAGCTTAGGTGCCAAAACCTACGAGCAGTACTTC CASSLGAKTYEQYF
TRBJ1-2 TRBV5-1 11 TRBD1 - TGCGCCAGCAGCACGGGACAGGGCTACACCTTC CASSTGQGYTF
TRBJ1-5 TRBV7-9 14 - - TGTGCCAGCAGCTTATCGCAGGCCGTCGGGCCCCAGCATTTT CASSLSQAVGPQHF
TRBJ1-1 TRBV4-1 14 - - TGCGCCAGCAGCCAAGGGGTTATGAACACTGAAGCTTTCTTT CASSQGVMNTEAFF
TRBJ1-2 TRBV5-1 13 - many TGCGCCAGCAGACCAACAGGGAACTATGGCTACACCTTC CASRPTGNYGYTF
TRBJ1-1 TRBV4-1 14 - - TGCGCCAGCCGCCCCGGGACACAGAACACTGAAGCTTTCTTT CASRPGTQNTEAFF
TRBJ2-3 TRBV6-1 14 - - TGTGCCAGCACCGAATCAGGGCGAACAGATACGCAGTATTTT CASTESGRTDTQYF
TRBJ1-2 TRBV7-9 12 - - TGTGCCAGCAACCAGGGTAACTATGGCTACACCTTC CASNQGNYGYTF
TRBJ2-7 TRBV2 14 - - TGTACCAGCAGACCCCGGGACCCCAGATCCGAGCAGTACTTC CTSRPRDPRSEQYF
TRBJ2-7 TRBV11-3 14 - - TGTGCCAGCAGCTTAAGGGGTGGTGGTTACGAGCAGTACTTC CASSLRGGGYEQYF
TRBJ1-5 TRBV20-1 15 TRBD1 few TGCAGTGCAAGACAGGGGGCGCGGAGCAATCAGCCCCAGCATTTT CSARQGARSNQPQHF
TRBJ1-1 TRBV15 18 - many TGTGCCACCAGTTCCAGTTTTAGCCCAAGTCGCATGAACACTGAAGCTTTCTTT CATSSSFSPSRMNTEAFF
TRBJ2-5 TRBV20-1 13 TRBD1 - TGCAGTGCCCCCCGGACAGGAACAGAGACCCAGTACTTC CSAPRTGTETQYF
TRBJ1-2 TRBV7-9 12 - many TGTGCCAGCAGCTTACGGGGTCATGGCTACACCTTC CASSLRGHGYTF
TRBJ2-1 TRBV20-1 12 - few TGCAGTGCTAGAGCCCTATTAGGTGAGCAGTTCTTC CSARALLGEQFF
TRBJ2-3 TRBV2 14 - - TGTGCCAGCAGTGTAGGGTTGATGCCAGATACGCAGTATTTT CASSVGLMPDTQYF
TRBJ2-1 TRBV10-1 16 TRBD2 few TGCGCCAGCAGTGAGTCGTACGGGGGGGCCTACAATGAGCAGTTCTTC CASSESYGGAYNEQFF
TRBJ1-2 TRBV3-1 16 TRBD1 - TGTGCCAGCAGCCTGACAGGGCGACACCTGAACTATGGCTACACCTTC CASSLTGRHLNYGYTF
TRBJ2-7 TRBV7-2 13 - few TGTGCCAGCAGCTATCGGGTTCCCTACGAGCAGTACTTC CASSYRVPYEQYF
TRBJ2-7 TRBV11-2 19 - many TGTGCCAGCAGCTTAGACCGGGGCCCACGCGGGATGGTTCCCCACGAGCAGTACTTC CASSLDRGPRGMVPHEQYF
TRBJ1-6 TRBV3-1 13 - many TGTGCCAGCACCGGGACCCCCAATTCACCCCTCCACTTT CASTGTPNSPLHF
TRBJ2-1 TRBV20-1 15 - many TGCAGTGCTAGAGGAATACAGGGTGCCTACAATGAGCAGTTCTTC CSARGIQGAYNEQFF
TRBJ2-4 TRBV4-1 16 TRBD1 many TGCGCCAGCAGCCACCTGGCCGGGACAGTGAGGAACATTCAGTACTTC CASSHLAGTVRNIQYF
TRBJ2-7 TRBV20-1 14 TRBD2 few TGCAGTGCTAGAGATCTACTAGCGGACTACGAGCAGTACTTC CSARDLLADYEQYF
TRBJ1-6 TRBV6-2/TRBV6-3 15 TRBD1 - TGTGCCAGCAGTCCAAGGACAGGTGCTAATTCACCCCTCCACTTT CASSPRTGANSPLHF
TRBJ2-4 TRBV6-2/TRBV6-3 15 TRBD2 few TGTGCCAGCAGACTGAGGTCGGGGAGGGGAGACATTCAGTACTTC CASRLRSGRGDIQYF
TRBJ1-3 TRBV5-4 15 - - TGTGCCAGCAGCTTGGATTCGGGCTCTGGAAACACCATATATTTT CASSLDSGSGNTIYF
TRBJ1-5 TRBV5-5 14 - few TGTGCCAGCAGCTTGGCTATGGTGAATCAGCCCCAGCATTTT CASSLAMVNQPQHF
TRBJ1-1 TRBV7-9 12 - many TGTGCCAGCAGCCTCCGAACGGGTGAAGCTTTCTTT CASSLRTGEAFF
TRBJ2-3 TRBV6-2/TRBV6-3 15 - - TGTGCCAGCAGTTACTCAGGGGGGCGCACAGATACGCAGTATTTT CASSYSGGRTDTQYF
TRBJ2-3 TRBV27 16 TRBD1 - TGTGCCAGCAGTCCGCGGGACAGGACTAGCACAGATACGCAGTATTTT CASSPRDRTSTDTQYF
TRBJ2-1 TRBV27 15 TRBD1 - TGTGCCAGCAGTCCCCGACAGGGGGCCTACAATGAGCAGTTCTTC CASSPRQGAYNEQFF
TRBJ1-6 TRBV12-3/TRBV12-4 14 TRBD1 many TGTGCCAGCAGAGCAGGGGGGTCGGGGTCACCCCTCCACTTT CASRAGGSGSPLHF
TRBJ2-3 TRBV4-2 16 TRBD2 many TGTGCCAGCAGCCAAGAACTAGCGGGGGGCACAGATACGCAGTATTTT CASSQELAGGTDTQYF
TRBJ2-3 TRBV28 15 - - TGTGCCAGCAGTTATGGGGGAATGGGCACAGATACGCAGTATTTT CASSYGGMGTDTQYF
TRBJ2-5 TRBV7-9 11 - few TGTGCCGCAGGGAACCAAGAGACCCAGTACTTC CAAGNQETQYF
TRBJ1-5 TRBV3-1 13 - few TGTGCCAGCAGCCAGGCCCCTAGTTTGCCCCAGCATTTT CASSQAPSLPQHF
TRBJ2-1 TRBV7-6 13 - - TGTGCCAGCAGCGCCGGGGTCTTGAGTGAGCAGTTCTTC CASSAGVLSEQFF
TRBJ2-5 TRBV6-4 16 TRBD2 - TGTGCCAGCAGTGCCCCGACTAGCGGGGTACAAGAGACCCAGTACTTC CASSAPTSGVQETQYF
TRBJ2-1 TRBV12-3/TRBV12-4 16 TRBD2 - TGTGCCAGCAACTCATTCAGCGGGAGGGACTACAATGAGCAGTTCTTC CASNSFSGRDYNEQFF
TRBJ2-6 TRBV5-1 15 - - TGCGCCAGCACCCCAAGACAGGCGGGTGCCAACGTCCTGACTTTC CASTPRQAGANVLTF
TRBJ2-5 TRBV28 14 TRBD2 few TGTGCCAGCAGTTTAATACTAGCGGCAGAGACCCAGTACTTC CASSLILAAETQYF
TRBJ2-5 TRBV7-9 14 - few TGTGCCAGCAGCTTACTAGGGGCAGGGGAGACCCAGTACTTC CASSLLGAGETQYF
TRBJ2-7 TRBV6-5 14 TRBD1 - TGTGCCAGCAGTTACCGGACAGGGGGCTACGAGCAGTACTTC CASSYRTGGYEQYF
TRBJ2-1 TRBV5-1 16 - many TGCGCCAGCAGCTTGGGTGGGACTTCAATGGGCAATGAGCAGTTCTTC CASSLGGTSMGNEQFF
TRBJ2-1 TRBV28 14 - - TGTGCCAGCAGTGTCCACGGTCCTCGAGACCCGGAGTTCTTC CASSVHGPRDPEFF
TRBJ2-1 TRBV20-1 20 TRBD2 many TGCAGTGCTAGTGGGCAGGGAGGACTAGCGGGGCCCTATATCTACAATGAGCAGTTCTTC CSASGQGGLAGPYIYNEQFF
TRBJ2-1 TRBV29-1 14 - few TGCAGCGTTACCGGAGGGGGCTCCTACAATGAGCAGTTCTTC CSVTGGGSYNEQFF
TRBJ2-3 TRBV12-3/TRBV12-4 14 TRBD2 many TGTGCCTCACGGACTAGCGGGGGGGCAGATACGCAGTATTTT CASRTSGGADTQYF
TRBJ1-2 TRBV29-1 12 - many TGCAGCGTTGCCGGGGAAAGCTATGGCTACACCTTC CSVAGESYGYTF